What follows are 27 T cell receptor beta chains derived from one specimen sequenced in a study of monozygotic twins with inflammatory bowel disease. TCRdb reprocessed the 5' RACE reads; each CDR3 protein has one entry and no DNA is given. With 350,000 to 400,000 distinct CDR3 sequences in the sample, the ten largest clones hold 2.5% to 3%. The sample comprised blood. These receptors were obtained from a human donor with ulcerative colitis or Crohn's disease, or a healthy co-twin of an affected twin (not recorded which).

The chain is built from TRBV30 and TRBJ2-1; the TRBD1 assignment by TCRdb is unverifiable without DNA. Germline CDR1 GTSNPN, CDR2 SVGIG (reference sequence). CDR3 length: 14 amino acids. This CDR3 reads CAWSVRGGRNEQFF.

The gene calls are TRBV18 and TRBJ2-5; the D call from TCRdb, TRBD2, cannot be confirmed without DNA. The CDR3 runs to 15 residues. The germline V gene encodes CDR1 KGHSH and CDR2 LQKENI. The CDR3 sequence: CASSLRQVGGETQYF.

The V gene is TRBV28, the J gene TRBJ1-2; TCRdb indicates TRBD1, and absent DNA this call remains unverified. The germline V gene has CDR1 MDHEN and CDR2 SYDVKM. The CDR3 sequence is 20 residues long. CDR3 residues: CASSLLSGGRPPLARYGYTF.

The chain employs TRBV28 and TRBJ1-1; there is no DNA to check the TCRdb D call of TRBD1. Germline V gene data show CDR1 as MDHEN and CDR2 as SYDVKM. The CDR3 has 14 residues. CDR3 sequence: CASSITGGWTEAFF.

The CDR3 region is CASSLAASSRHEQYF. The chain carries TRBV12-3 or TRBV12-4 and TRBJ2-7. This CDR3 region has 15 residues.

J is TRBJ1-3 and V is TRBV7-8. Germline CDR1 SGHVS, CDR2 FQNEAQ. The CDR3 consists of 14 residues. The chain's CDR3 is CASSLWSSGNTIYF.

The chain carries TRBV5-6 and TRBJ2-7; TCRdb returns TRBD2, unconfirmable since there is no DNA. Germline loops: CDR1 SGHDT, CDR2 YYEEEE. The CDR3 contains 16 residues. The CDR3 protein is CASSLGGGGNAYEQYF. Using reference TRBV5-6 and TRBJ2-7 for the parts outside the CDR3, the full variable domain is DAGVTQSPTHLIKTRGQQVTLRCSPKSGHDTVSWYQQALGQGPQFIFQYYEEEERQRGNFPDRFSGHQFPNYSSELNVNALLLGDSALYLCASSLGGGGNAYEQYFGPGTRLTVT.

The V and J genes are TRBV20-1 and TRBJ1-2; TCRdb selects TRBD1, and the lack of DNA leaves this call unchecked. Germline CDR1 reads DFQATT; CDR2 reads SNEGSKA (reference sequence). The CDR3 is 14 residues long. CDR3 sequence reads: CSAQTSQGARGYTF.

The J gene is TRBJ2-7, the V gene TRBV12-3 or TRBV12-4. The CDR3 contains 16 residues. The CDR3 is CASRHGQGQGTYEQYF.

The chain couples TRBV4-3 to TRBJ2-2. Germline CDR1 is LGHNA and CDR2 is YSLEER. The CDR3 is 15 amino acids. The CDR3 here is CASSLFLGNTGELFF.

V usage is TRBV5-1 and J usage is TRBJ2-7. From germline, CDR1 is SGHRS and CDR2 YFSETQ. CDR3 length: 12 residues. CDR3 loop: CASSPTSKEQYF.

The CDR3 sequence: CASSVGGGQDTGELFF. The chain uses TRBV9 and TRBJ2-2; the TCRdb call, TRBD1, lacks DNA for checking. There are 16 residues in the CDR3. Germline lookup yields CDR1 SGDLS and CDR2 YYNGEE.

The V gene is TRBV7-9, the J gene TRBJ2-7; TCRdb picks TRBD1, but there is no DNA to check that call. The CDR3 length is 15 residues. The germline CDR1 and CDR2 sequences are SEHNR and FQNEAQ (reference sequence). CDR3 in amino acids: CASSLGVTGGGEQYF.

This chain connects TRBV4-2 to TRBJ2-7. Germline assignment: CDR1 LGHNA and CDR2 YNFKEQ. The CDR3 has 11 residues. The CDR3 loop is CASSQAHEQYF.

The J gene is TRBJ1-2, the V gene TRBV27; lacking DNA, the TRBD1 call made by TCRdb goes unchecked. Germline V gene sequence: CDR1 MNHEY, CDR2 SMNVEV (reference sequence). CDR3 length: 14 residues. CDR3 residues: CASNPGQAYYGYTF.

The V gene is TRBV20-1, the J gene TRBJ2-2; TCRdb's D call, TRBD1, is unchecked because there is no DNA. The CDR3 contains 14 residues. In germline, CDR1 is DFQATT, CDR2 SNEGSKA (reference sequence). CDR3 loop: CSAPQGANTGELFF.

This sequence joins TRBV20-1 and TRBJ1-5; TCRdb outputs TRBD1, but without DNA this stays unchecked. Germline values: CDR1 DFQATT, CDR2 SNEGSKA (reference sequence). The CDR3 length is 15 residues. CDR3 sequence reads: CSARDSGSSNQPQHF.

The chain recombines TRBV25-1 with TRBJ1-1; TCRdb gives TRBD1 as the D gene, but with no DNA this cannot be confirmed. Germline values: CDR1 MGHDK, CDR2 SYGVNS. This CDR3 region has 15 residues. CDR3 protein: CASSVQTGGGTEAFF. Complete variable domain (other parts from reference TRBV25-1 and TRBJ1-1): EADIYQTPRYLVIGTGKKITLECSQTMGHDKMYWYQQDPGMELHLIHYSYGVNSTEKGDLSSESTVSRIRTEHFPLTLESARPSHTSQYLCASSVQTGGGTEAFFGQGTRLTVV.

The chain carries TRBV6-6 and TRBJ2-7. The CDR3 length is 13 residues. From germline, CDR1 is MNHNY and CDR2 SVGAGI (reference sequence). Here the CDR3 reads CAGSYNAAYEQYF.

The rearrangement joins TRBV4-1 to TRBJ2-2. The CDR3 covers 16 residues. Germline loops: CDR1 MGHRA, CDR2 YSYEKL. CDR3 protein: CASSAKRSTNTGELFF.

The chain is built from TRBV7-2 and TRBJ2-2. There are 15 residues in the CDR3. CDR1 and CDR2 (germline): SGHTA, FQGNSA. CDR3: CASSPRRANTGELFF.

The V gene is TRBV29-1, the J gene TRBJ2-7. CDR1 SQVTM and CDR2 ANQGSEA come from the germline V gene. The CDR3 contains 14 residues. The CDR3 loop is CSVEVPGSAYEQYF.

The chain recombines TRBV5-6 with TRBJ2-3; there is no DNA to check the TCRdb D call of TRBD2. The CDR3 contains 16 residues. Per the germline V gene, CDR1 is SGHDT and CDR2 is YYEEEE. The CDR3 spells CASSLEASGSTDTQYF.

This chain's CDR3 is CATSRDTYTEAFF. The gene calls are TRBV15 and TRBJ1-1. The CDR3 runs 13 residues. Germline loops: CDR1 LNHNV, CDR2 YYDKDF (reference sequence).

CDR3 sequence reads: CASSSRPTVTDTQYF. The J gene is TRBJ2-3, the V gene TRBV6-1. CDR1 and CDR2 (germline): MNHNS, SASEGT. The CDR3 has 15 residues.

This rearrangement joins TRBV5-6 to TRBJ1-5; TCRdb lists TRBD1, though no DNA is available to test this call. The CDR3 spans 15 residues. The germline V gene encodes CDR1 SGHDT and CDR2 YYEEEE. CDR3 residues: CASSLMGPSNQPQHF.

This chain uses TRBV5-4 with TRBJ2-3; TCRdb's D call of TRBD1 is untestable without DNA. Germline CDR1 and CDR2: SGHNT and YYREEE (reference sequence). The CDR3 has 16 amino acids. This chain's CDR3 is CASSLLGGGQTDTQYF. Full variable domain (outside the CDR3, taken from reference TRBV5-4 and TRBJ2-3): ETGVTQSPTHLIKTRGQQVTLRCSSQSGHNTVSWYQQALGQGPQFIFQYYREEENGRGNFPPRFSGLQFPNYSSELNVNALELDDSALYLCASSLLGGGQTDTQYFGPGTRLTVL.